This entry concerns a single T cell receptor beta chain. This sample was included in a study of beta chain features in type 1 diabetes. The isolated RNA, all of it, was reverse transcribed, so expressed TCRB transcripts were what got sequenced. Generated by immunoSEQ multiplex PCR, the TCRdb table keeps only in-frame clones and is missing some. The table lists about 900,000 clones, 15% to 20% of them singletons, with 0.02% to 0.03% in the top ten. Trimming took 1 base from V and 0 from J, leaving 8 bases between them. This CDR3 contains 15 residues. Germline V gene data show CDR1 as SGHTA and CDR2 as FQGNSA.

The rearrangement uses TRBV7-2 and TRBJ2-3; possibly TRBD1 for D (6 bases). Sequenced sample: naive CD4+ T cells from blood. The TCR was taken from a woman aged 18-29 years in good health. The CDR3 reads CASSLGQASTDTQYF. Written as DNA, the CDR3 is TGTGCCAGCAGCTTAGGACAGGCTAGCACAGATACGCAGTATTTT.